This T cell receptor beta chain was captured in a study of shared clonotypes between healthy human individuals (TCRdb year 2020). A note on the overall study: The cohort comprised two women and a few men aged 18 to 49 years. To increase sequencing depth and limit assay-specific biases, TCR repertoire library preparation and sequencing were carried out by different laboratories using diverse techniques. Between about 0.85 and 9.5 billion PBMCs per donor were obtained by leukapheresis. For each donor, three plates each were used for CD4 naive and CD4 memory, two plates were used for CD8 naive, and one plate was used for CD8 memory. To estimate repertoire size and how much clonotype sharing occurs between individuals, the study deeply sequenced the blood TCR repertoires of five healthy adults. Findings and caveats that apply to the study as a whole: Naive subsets generally had larger estimated clonotype richness than memory subsets. Compared with non-shared clonotypes, the clonotypes found in all four sorted-subset donors had higher generation probabilities. Roughly 5% of naive CD4, 3.5% of naive CD8, around 2.3% of memory CD4, and around 0.4% of memory CD8 clonotypes were shared across four donors. Because the study included a small number of donors, the genetic and exposure-history diversity represented was limited. Pairwise subsampling led to the expectation that sequencing depth would affect the degree of clonotype sharing among donors. Even with the large sequencing depth, rarefaction of the sorted-subset datasets indicated that sequencing was incomplete. Sampling was restricted to blood, and TCR repertoires in tissues likely differ from the TCR repertoires found in blood.

V has 0 bases trimmed and J has 4 bases trimmed; junction bases matching no gene number 6. The cysteine opens and the phenylalanine closes a CDR3 of 15 amino acids. The read is trimmed to its CDR3 DNA, 45 bases read in frame from base 1. From a lookup of the germline V gene (reference sequence), CDR1 and CDR2 are PRHDT and FYEKMQ. Using the deep immunoSEQ assay, multiplex PCR amplified TCR CDR3 regions from genomic DNA. For each cell subset, the extracted genomic DNA was distributed evenly across all wells of several immunoSEQ 96-well plates, and each plate served as one replicate. For sorted subsets, about 210 ng of genomic DNA, equivalent to some 30,000 T cell genomes, went into each replicate PCR. Purified libraries were quantified with a Qubit 3.0 fluorometer, sized on a Bioanalyzer 2100, and re-quantified with the KAPA Library Quantification kit. Every immunoSEQ 96-well plate was sequenced on a dedicated single-read 150-cycle Illumina NextSeq 550 flow cell. In the authors' own workflow: Because only junctional sequences without quality scores were contained in the immunoSEQ output, filtering matching that applied to full-length reads could not be performed. To assign V/J genes and CDR3, sequences were annotated using PyIR, a Python wrapper for IgBLAST v1.9, with IMGT germline references. Reads were filtered out if the reads had weak V/J assignments (E-value above 1e-6), no CDR3, stop codons, out-of-frame junctions, or ambiguous translated residues. V3J clonotypes were defined as sequences sharing an identical inferred V gene, J gene, and CDR3 amino acid sequence. The percentage overlap between two repertoires was calculated by dividing the number of shared unique clonotypes by the size of the smaller repertoire. Repertoire richness was assessed with RTK rarefaction, the Chao1 estimator, and Recon v2.1 estimates of unobserved clonotypes. Generation probabilities for all TCRbeta clonotypes obtained by the gDNA method from a handful of donors were computed using OLGA. TCRdb's version of the immuneACCESS table is confined to in-frame rearrangements and falls short of the full clone set. An unresolved V gene accounts for under half of the shortfall where checked; the remainder is of unknown origin. The V and J calls and clone size come from that table; D and trimming were worked out from the DNA. Here the sample has 650,000 to 800,000 clones; 92% occur a single time. Roughly 24% of the sample rests with the top ten.

CD8 naive samples were CD45RO-negative cells positively selected for CCR7, giving a CD45RA+CCR7+ population that excluded TemRA cells. Donors were healthy HIV-negative adults with no recently reported acute infections or vaccinations. Every donor was a Caucasian adult living in Nashville, Tennessee, USA. Blood was obtained by leukapheresis, after which PBMCs were separated by Ficoll-Histopaque density gradient centrifugation and cryopreserved in liquid nitrogen vapor phase. Purity and quantity of every magnetically sorted T cell population were checked by analytical flow cytometry. Genomic DNA was isolated from every sorted fraction and measured by UV absorbance on a Nanodrop 2000c. About this clone: The antigen this receptor binds is unknown. No base-level quality is on record; no much larger clone is a single base apart.

Sequenced sample: naive CD8+ T cells sorted from blood. Per the publication, the cell subset or site label means: CD45RA+CCR7+. The receptor was derived from a young man in good health. Here the chain combines TRBV13 and TRBJ2-7; 7 nucleotides in the junction match TRBD2. This receptor carries the CDR3 CASSLGPAGAYEQYF. The nucleotide sequence is given as TGTGCCAGCAGCTTAGGCCCTGCGGGAGCTTACGAGCAGTACTTC.